This TCR beta chain was captured by sequencing in a study of monozygotic twins with inflammatory bowel disease. Broader study findings: Healthy twins showed more clonotype sharing with others than IBD patients, especially patients with disease activity.

Germline values: CDR1 ENHRY, CDR2 SYGVKD. CDR3 length: 18 amino acids. As regards this clonotype: The antigen remains unidentified.

No DNA is given; TCRdb re-called the 5' RACE reads and lists each CDR3 protein once. In all, the sample yields about 200,000 distinct CDR3 sequences. The sequencing input was blood. This TCR derives from a human donor with ulcerative colitis or Crohn's disease, or a healthy co-twin of an affected twin (not recorded which). The chain uses TRBV10-3 and TRBJ1-3; absent DNA, TCRdb's TRBD1 call cannot be checked. The CDR3 protein is CAISDPTKREGSGNTIYF.